The 28 T cell receptor beta chains reported below all come from one sample, sequenced in a study of T cells in localized non-small cell lung cancer. Generated by immunoSEQ multiplex PCR, the TCRdb table keeps only in-frame clones and is missing some. The top ten clones hold roughly 12% of a sample with about 72,000 clones, roughly four fifths of them seen once. Here the sequenced sample was peripheral blood, taken before any cancer treatment. The receptors were sampled from a female donor of 60 years or more with stage I lung adenocarcinoma.

The chain is built from TRBV2 and TRBJ2-1, with 12 bases that match TRBD2. CDR1 is SNHLY, CDR2 FYNNEI, per germline. The junction had 2 bases not matched to a gene; V was cut back by 3 bases and J by 2 bases. The CDR3 is 16 amino acids. Written as DNA, the CDR3 is TGTGCCAGCAGTGACCCTAGCGGGAGGGCCTACAATGAGCAGTTCTTC. It specifies CASSDPSGRAYNEQFF.

This clone was recorded a few times. The chain joins TRBV7-4 to TRBJ1-2; D not certain. The CDR3 totals 13 residues. Trimming left V 11 bases short and J 5 bases short, with 18 bases between. Germline loops: CDR1 SGHVT, CDR2 SQSDAQ. The CDR3 bases are TGTGCCCCCAGGACGGGTCTCCCGTATGGCTACACCTTC. This encodes CAPRTGLPYGYTF.

This rearrangement joins TRBV7-9 to TRBJ2-3; TRBD1 might be the D (5 bases). CDR1 is SEHNR, CDR2 FQNEAQ, per germline (reference sequence). V dropped 5 bases and J dropped 0 bases, with 9 bases sitting between them. This CDR3 spans 14 amino acids. The chain's CDR3 is CASSADISTDTQYF. Here the CDR3 DNA reads TGTGCCAGCAGCGCGGACATTAGCACAGATACGCAGTATTTT.

This clone turned up a few times. The V call is TRBV7-2, the J call TRBJ2-7; D is possibly TRBD2 (5 bases). Per germline, CDR1 SGHTA and CDR2 FQGNSA. The CDR3 sequence is 14 residues long. Deletions cut 3 bases from V and 0 bases from J, with 9 bases between. The CDR3 nucleotides read TGTGCCAGCAGCTTCTTCGGGGTCTCCTACGAGCAGTACTTC. This gives the protein CASSFFGVSYEQYF.

The chain couples TRBV5-6 to TRBJ2-7; possible D gene TRBD2, 6 bases. The germline CDR1 and CDR2 sequences are SGHDT and YYEEEE. The germline V and J ends were trimmed by 1 base and 3 bases, with 14 bases remaining between them. This CDR3 spans 15 amino acids. CDR3 in DNA: TGTGCCAGCAGCTTGTGGCAGCGGGCCCTCTACGAGCAGTACTTC. This gives the protein CASSLWQRALYEQYF.

The chain couples TRBV27 to TRBJ1-4; TRBD1 is a possible D gene (6 bases). The CDR3 is 14 amino acids. Trimming removed 6 bases at V and 2 bases at J, with 10 bases between. Germline V gives CDR1 MNHEY, CDR2 SMNVEV (reference sequence). In nucleotides, the CDR3 is TGTGCCAGCAGACGGACAGCCACTAATGAAAAACTGTTTTTT. Encoded protein: CASRRTATNEKLFF.

The genes are TRBV2 and TRBJ1-2; 9 positions agree with TRBD1. V shed 4 bases and J 5 bases; nucleotides not matched to a gene: 5. The CDR3 extends over 14 amino acids. In germline, CDR1 is SNHLY, CDR2 FYNNEI. The CDR3, as DNA: TGTGCCAGCAGTGGAGGGACAGGGAGGTATGGCTACACCTTC. Encoded protein: CASSGGTGRYGYTF.

The rearrangement links TRBV28 to TRBJ1-4; no reliable D call. Germline V gene data show CDR1 as MDHEN and CDR2 as SYDVKM. Trimming took off 5 bases at V and 8 bases at J, with 15 bases between the two ends. The CDR3 consists of 14 residues. CDR3 sequence (DNA): TGTGCCAGCAGTCCACCCCCGTTAAGCGAAAAACTGTTTTTT. Its protein is CASSPPPLSEKLFF.

The J gene is TRBJ2-5, the V gene TRBV7-9; D is undetermined. Germline V gives CDR1 SEHNR, CDR2 FQNEAQ (reference sequence). Between the trimmed V and J ends, which lost 4 bases and 1 base, there was a span of 13 bases. CDR3 size: 15 residues. The CDR3 spells CASSWITNSQETQYF. CDR3 coding DNA: TGTGCCAGCAGCTGGATTACTAACAGCCAAGAGACCCAGTACTTC.

Here the CDR3 reads CASSMVGEVTVAKNIQYF. CDR3 bases: TGTGCCAGTAGTATGGTTGGGGAAGTGACAGTAGCCAAAAACATTCAGTACTTC. The chain recombines TRBV19 with TRBJ2-4; D is possibly TRBD1 (5 bases). CDR3 length: 18 residues. The germline V gene has CDR1 LNHDA and CDR2 SQIVND (reference sequence). V was clipped by 3 bases and J by 0 bases, with 18 bases between them.

The gene calls are TRBV7-2 and TRBJ2-7, with D hard to call. Germline assignment: CDR1 SGHTA and CDR2 FQGNSA. This CDR3 comprises 13 residues. V gave up 5 bases and J gave up 2 bases, with 10 bases separating them. CDR3 DNA: TGTGCCAGCAGCACTCGGACGGCCTACGAGCAGTACTTC. It encodes CASSTRTAYEQYF. The complete variable domain, with remaining parts taken from reference TRBV7-2 and TRBJ2-7, reads GAGVSQSPSNKVTEKGKDVELRCDPISGHTALYWYRQSLGQGLEFLIYFQGNSAPDKSGLPSDRFSAERTGGSVSTLTIQRTQQEDSAVYLCASSTRTAYEQYFGPGTRLTVT.

This rearrangement joins TRBV2 to TRBJ2-7; 7 bases map to TRBD1. V shed 11 bases and J 6 bases; nucleotides not matched to a gene: 7. This CDR3 has 11 residues. CDR1 SNHLY and CDR2 FYNNEI come from the germline V gene. The CDR3 is CALKGAGEQYF. The CDR3 DNA sequence: TGTGCCCTAAAGGGGGCAGGCGAGCAGTACTTC.

This chain uses TRBV5-4 with TRBJ2-1, with 9 bases identical to TRBD2. This CDR3 contains 15 residues. Germline loops: CDR1 SGHNT, CDR2 YYREEE (reference sequence). The J segment lost 12 bases and the V segment lost 0 bases, leaving 10 bases of the junction unmatched. The CDR3 coding sequence is TGTGCCAGCAGCTTGGCGGCCGTAGCGGGGGTACCGCAGTTCTTC. It codes for CASSLAAVAGVPQFF. Combining the CDR3 with reference TRBV5-4 and TRBJ2-1 gives the whole variable domain ETGVTQSPTHLIKTRGQQVTLRCSSQSGHNTVSWYQQALGQGPQFIFQYYREEENGRGNFPPRFSGLQFPNYSSELNVNALELDDSALYLCASSLAAVAGVPQFFGPGTRLTVL.

The chain joins TRBV2 to TRBJ1-5, with D unclear. CDR1 is SNHLY and CDR2 is FYNNEI in the germline V gene. The V and J ends lost 7 bases and 3 bases respectively, with 10 bases between them. This CDR3 is 13 amino acids long. The CDR3 DNA reads TGTGCCAGCATGACGGTACCCAATCAGCCCCAGCATTTT. It codes for CASMTVPNQPQHF.

This clone was picked up one time. V gene TRBV7-9 combines with J gene TRBJ2-7; 9 bases line up with TRBD1. V lost 1 base to trimming and J lost 12 bases; unmatched junction nucleotides: 7. CDR3 length equals 13 residues. CDR1 is SEHNR, CDR2 FQNEAQ, per germline (reference sequence). The CDR3 region is CASSLEGQGPLYF. The CDR3 nucleotides read TGTGCCAGCAGCTTAGAGGGACAGGGTCCCTTGTACTTC. The variable domain in full, with the rest retrieved from reference TRBV7-9 and TRBJ2-7, is DTGVSQNPRHKITKRGQNVTFRCDPISEHNRLYWYRQTLGQGPEFLTYFQNEAQLEKSRLLSDRFSAERPKGSFSTLEIQRTEQGDSAMYLCASSLEGQGPLYFGPGTRLTVT.

V gene TRBV6-5 combines with J gene TRBJ1-5, with D unresolved. CDR3 length: 12 residues. Germline CDR1 reads MNHEY; CDR2 reads SVGAGI. V gave up 6 bases and J gave up 4 bases, with 7 bases separating them. CDR3 sequence reads: CASSPPNQPQHF. The CDR3 DNA is TGTGCCAGCAGCCCACCGAATCAGCCCCAGCATTTT.

This clone has just one count. The chain carries TRBV27 and TRBJ1-5; perhaps TRBD1 as D (5 bases). CDR3 size: 14 residues. Trimming removed 2 bases at V and 2 bases at J, with 7 bases between. CDR1 and CDR2 from the germline V gene are MNHEY and SMNVEV (reference sequence). The CDR3 DNA reads TGTGCCAGCAGTTTAATAGGGGGCAATCAGCCCCAGCATTTT. It encodes CASSLIGGNQPQHF.

In DNA form, the CDR3 reads TGTGCGTCCAACCTGGAGGGGGCCCCAGATACGCAGTATTTT. This gives the protein CASNLEGAPDTQYF. The chain combines TRBV7-9 with TRBJ2-3; perhaps TRBD1 as D (7 bases). CDR3 length: 14 residues. The germline CDR1 and CDR2 sequences are SEHNR and FQNEAQ (reference sequence). The variable domain in full, with the rest retrieved from reference TRBV7-9 and TRBJ2-3, is DTGVSQNPRHKITKRGQNVTFRCDPISEHNRLYWYRQTLGQGPEFLTYFQNEAQLEKSRLLSDRFSAERPKGSFSTLEIQRTEQGDSAMYLCASNLEGAPDTQYFGPGTRLTVL.

The chain carries TRBV10-3 and TRBJ2-7, with no clear D. CDR3 length: 13 amino acids. Germline assignment: CDR1 ENHRY and CDR2 SYGVKD. The V end lost 7 bases, the J end lost 0 bases, and 10 bases lay between the germline ends. The CDR3 DNA reads TGTGCCATCAAAGATGTTGGCTCCTACGAGCAGTACTTC. Protein sequence: CAIKDVGSYEQYF.

J is TRBJ1-3 and V is TRBV6-6; D unclear. Per the germline V gene, CDR1 is MNHNY and CDR2 is SVGAGI (reference sequence). Trimming took 7 bases from V and 0 from J, leaving 16 bases between them. CDR3 size: 16 residues. Here the CDR3 reads CASTSKRAYSGNTIYF. As DNA, the CDR3 is TGTGCCAGCACCTCCAAGAGGGCTTACTCTGGAAACACCATATATTTT.

Only a few counts were recorded for this clone. The chain carries TRBV25-1 and TRBJ1-1; maybe TRBD1 (6 bases). Germline-derived CDR1 and CDR2 are MGHDK and SYGVNS. The CDR3 loop spans 14 amino acids. The germline V and J ends were trimmed by 2 bases and 0 bases, with 7 bases remaining between them. This CDR3 reads CASSETGLNTEAFF. In DNA form, the CDR3 reads TGTGCCAGCAGTGAAACAGGGTTGAACACTGAAGCTTTCTTT.

The chain links TRBV30 to TRBJ1-1; D gene ambiguous. CDR3 length equals 13 residues. With 4 bases removed from V and 0 bases from J, the gap between germline ends came to 9 bases. Germline CDR1 GTSNPN, CDR2 SVGIG (reference sequence). The CDR3 here is CAWTGLMNTEAFF. CDR3 DNA: TGTGCCTGGACAGGTTTAATGAACACTGAAGCTTTCTTT. The full variable domain, in which reference TRBV30 and TRBJ1-1 provide the parts outside the CDR3, is SQTIHQWPATLVQPVGSPLSLECTVEGTSNPNLYWYRQAAGRGLQLLFYSVGIGQISSEVPQNLSASRPQDRQFILSSKKLLLSDSGFYLCAWTGLMNTEAFFGQGTRLTVV.

The chain recombines TRBV25-1 with TRBJ2-7, with a possible D match to TRBD2 (6 bases). Trimming left V 11 bases short and J 2 bases short, with 22 bases between. Germline loops: CDR1 MGHDK, CDR2 SYGVNS. This CDR3 comprises 15 residues. DNA for the CDR3: TGTGCCGGCACATCCCCGGGGACTTCAACCTACGAGCAGTACTTC. Protein sequence: CAGTSPGTSTYEQYF.

In this sample, this clone turned up a few times. This sequence joins TRBV11-3 and TRBJ2-7; D ambiguous. There are 12 residues in the CDR3. The germline gives CDR1 SGHNT, CDR2 YENEEA. Trimming stripped 2 bases from V and 3 bases from J, with 5 bases between. The CDR3 DNA reads as TGTGCCAGCAGCTTATCGCACTACGAGCAGTACTTC. Translating gives CASSLSHYEQYF.

V gene TRBV10-3 combines with J gene TRBJ1-2; 8 nucleotides agree with TRBD1. The CDR3 has 14 amino acids. In germline, CDR1 is ENHRY, CDR2 SYGVKD. V lost 4 bases and J lost 5; bases outside the gene matches: 6. The CDR3 reads CAISVGTGEYGYTF. The CDR3 nucleotides read TGTGCCATCAGTGTAGGGACAGGCGAATATGGCTACACCTTC.

On this clone: Other DNA sequences of this sample code for an identical CDR3. V usage is TRBV18 and J usage is TRBJ2-5, with D perhaps matching TRBD1 (6 bases). The V gene lost 3 bases and the J gene lost 2 bases, with 7 bases spanning the gap. Germline lookup yields CDR1 KGHSH and CDR2 LQKENI. This CDR3 has 13 residues. CDR3 amino acids: CASSPGQQETQYF. CDR3 nucleotide sequence: TGTGCCAGCTCACCGGGACAACAAGAGACCCAGTACTTC.

The V call is TRBV6-5, the J call TRBJ2-5; D is unclear. The J call is in doubt because the DNA end fits TRBJ2-7 better. The CDR3 totals 14 residues. The germline CDR1 and CDR2 sequences are MNHEY and SVGAGI. CDR3 sequence: CASSSGPPFYEQYF. CDR3 nucleotide sequence: TGTGCCAGCAGTTCGGGCCCACCATTCTACGAGCAGTACTTC.

This clone was picked up one time. This chain joins TRBV19 and TRBJ1-5; 7 bases are a match to TRBD1. The CDR3 totals 16 residues. The J segment lost 2 bases and the V segment lost 4 bases, leaving 8 bases of the junction unmatched. The germline gives CDR1 LNHDA, CDR2 SQIVND (reference sequence). The CDR3 nucleotides are TGTGCCAGTAGTACTCTCAGGGGGTCCGGCAATCAGCCCCAGCATTTT. It yields the protein CASSTLRGSGNQPQHF.